This T cell receptor (beta chain) was retrieved from a study of blood T cell repertoires in COVID-19. Study information: The samples span acute and convalescent COVID-19 from the United States, Italy and Spain. Nucleic acid was either cDNA or gDNA, and it came from T cells, B-cell-depleted T cells, or PBMCs.

As processed by the authors: Amplifying reference gene primers gave estimates of nucleated cell counts. The table came from immunoSEQ multiplex PCR; TCRdb's copy has only in-frame clones and leaves some out. V and J calls and clone size follow that table, whereas D and trimming were derived from the DNA. The table lists about 210,000 clones, roughly 80% of them singletons. Between the trimmed V and J ends, which lost 4 bases and 0 bases, there was a span of 13 bases. Germline assignment: CDR1 LNHDA and CDR2 SQIVND (reference sequence). This CDR3 has 17 residues. The receptor was isolated from a woman aged 40 to 50 with active or convalescent COVID-19. The J gene is TRBJ1-6, the V gene TRBV19; tentatively, D is TRBD1 (5 bases). The specimen sequenced was peripheral blood. CDR3 in DNA: TGTGCCAGTAGTACTTTGACAGTGAGCTCCTATAATTCACCCCTCCACTTT. Translation gives CASSTLTVSSYNSPLHF.